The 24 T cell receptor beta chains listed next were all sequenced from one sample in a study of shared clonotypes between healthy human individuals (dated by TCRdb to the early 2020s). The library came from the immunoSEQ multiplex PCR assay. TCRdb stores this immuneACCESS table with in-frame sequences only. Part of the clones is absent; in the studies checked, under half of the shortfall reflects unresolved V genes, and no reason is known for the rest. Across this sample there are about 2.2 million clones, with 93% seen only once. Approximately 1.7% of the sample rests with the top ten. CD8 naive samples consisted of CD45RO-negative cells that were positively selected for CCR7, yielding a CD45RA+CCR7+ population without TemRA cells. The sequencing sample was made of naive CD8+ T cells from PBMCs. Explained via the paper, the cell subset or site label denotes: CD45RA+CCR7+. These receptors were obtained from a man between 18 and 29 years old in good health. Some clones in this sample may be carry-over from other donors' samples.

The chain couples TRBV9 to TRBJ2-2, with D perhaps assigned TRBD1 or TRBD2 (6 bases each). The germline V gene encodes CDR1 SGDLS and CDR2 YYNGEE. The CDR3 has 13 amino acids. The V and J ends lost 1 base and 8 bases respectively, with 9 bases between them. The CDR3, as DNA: TGTGCCAGCAGCGTAAGGGGGGCAGGGGAGCTGTTTTTT. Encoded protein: CASSVRGAGELFF.

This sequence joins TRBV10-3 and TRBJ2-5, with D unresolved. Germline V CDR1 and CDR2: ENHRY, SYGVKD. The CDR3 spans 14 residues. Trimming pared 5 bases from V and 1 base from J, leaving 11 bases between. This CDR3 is CAISTGDPQETQYF. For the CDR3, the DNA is TGTGCCATCAGTACCGGTGACCCCCAAGAGACCCAGTACTTC.

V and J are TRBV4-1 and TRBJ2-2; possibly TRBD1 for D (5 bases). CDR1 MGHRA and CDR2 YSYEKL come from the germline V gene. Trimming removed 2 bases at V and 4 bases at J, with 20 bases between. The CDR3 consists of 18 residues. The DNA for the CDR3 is TGCGCCAGCAGCCAAAGAGAGGACACTCGATACCCCACCGGGGAGCTGTTTTTT. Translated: CASSQREDTRYPTGELFF.

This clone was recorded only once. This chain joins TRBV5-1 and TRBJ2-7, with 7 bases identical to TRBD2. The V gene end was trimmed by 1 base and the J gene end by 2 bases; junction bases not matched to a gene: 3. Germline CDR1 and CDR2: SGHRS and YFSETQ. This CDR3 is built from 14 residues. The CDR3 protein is CASSLWEGTYEQYF. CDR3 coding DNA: TGCGCCAGCAGCTTGTGGGAGGGGACCTACGAGCAGTACTTC.

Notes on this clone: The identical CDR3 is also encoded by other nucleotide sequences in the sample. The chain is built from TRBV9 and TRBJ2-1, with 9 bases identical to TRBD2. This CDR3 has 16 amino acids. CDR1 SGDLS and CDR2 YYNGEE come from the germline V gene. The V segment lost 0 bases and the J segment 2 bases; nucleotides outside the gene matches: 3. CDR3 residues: CASSVGAGGPYNEQFF. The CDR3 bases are TGTGCCAGCAGCGTAGGTGCGGGAGGGCCCTACAATGAGCAGTTCTTC.

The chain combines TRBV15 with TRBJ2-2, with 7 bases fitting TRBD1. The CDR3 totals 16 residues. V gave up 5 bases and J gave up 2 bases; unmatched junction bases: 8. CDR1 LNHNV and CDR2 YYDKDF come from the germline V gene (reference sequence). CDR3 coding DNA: TGTGCCACCAGCGGTCATTGGGACAGAAACACCGGGGAGCTGTTTTTT. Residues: CATSGHWDRNTGELFF.

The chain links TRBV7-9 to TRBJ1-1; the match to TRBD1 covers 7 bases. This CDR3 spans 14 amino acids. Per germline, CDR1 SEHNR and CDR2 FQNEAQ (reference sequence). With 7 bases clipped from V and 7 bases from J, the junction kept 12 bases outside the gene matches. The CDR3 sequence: CASTLGDSPFEAFF. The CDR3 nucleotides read TGTGCCAGCACCTTGGGGGACAGCCCCTTTGAAGCTTTCTTT.

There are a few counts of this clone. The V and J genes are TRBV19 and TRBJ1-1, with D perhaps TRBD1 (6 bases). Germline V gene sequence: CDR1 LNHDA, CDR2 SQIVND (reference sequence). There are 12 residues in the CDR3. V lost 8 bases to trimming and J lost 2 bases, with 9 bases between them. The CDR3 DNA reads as TGTGCCAGTCGGGACACTAACACTGAAGCTTTCTTT. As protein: CASRDTNTEAFF.

CDR3 coding DNA: TGTGCCAGCAGTTTGGCGCGCCCCGGGGGCGAGCAGTACTTC. This translates into CASSLARPGGEQYF. V is TRBV27 and J is TRBJ2-7, with TRBD2 as a possible D gene (6 bases). There are 14 residues in the CDR3. V lost 3 bases and J 6 bases, leaving 15 bases between the germline ends. Per the germline V gene, CDR1 is MNHEY and CDR2 is SMNVEV (reference sequence).

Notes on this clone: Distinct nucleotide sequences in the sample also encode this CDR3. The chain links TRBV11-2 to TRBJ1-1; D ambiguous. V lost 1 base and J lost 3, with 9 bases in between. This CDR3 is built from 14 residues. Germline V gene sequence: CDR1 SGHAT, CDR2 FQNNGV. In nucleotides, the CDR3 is TGTGCCAGCAGCTTAGGCGGGTTATACACTGAAGCTTTCTTT. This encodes CASSLGGLYTEAFF.

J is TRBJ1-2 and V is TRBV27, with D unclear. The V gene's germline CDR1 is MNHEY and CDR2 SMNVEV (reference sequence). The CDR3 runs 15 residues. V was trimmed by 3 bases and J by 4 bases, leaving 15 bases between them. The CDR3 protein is CASSFVEGAGYGYTF. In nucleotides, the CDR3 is TGTGCCAGCAGTTTTGTTGAGGGCGCTGGCTATGGCTACACCTTC.

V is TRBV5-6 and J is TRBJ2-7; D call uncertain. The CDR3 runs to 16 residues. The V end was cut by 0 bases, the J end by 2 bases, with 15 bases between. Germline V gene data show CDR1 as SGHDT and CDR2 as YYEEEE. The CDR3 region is CASSLGPLQPPYEQYF. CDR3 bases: TGTGCCAGCAGCTTGGGACCACTGCAGCCCCCCTACGAGCAGTACTTC.

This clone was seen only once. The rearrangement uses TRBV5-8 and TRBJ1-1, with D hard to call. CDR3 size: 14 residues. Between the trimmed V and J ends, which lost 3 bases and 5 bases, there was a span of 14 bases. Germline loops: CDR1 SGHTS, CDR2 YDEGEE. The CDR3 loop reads CASSSFPGVTEAFF. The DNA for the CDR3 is TGTGCCAGCAGCTCCTTTCCCGGGGTTACTGAAGCTTTCTTT.

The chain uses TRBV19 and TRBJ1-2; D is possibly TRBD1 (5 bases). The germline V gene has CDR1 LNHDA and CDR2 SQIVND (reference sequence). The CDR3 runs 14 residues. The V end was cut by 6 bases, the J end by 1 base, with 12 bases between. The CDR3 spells CASSHWGVNYGYTF. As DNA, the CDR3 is TGTGCCAGTAGCCATTGGGGGGTTAACTATGGCTACACCTTC.

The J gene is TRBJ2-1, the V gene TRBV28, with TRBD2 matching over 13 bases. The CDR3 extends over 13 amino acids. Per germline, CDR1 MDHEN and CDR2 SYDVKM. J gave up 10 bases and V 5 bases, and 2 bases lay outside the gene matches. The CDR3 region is CASSQGLAGEQFF. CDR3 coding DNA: TGTGCCAGCAGTCAGGGACTAGCGGGAGAGCAGTTCTTC.

The CDR3, as DNA: TGTGCCAGCAGCAAAGGATGTAGCGGGAGGGACCAAGAGACCCAGTACTTC. It is translated as CASSKGCSGRDQETQYF. The chain joins TRBV21-1 to TRBJ2-5; the D call TRBD2 from the table was never checked on the DNA. TRBV21-1 is termed a pseudogene. The CDR3 contains 17 residues.

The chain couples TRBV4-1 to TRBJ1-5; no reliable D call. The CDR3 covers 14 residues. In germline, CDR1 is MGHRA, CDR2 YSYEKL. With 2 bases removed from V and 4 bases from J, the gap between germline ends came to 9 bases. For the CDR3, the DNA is TGCGCCAGCAGCCAAATAAGCGGGAATCAGCCCCAGCATTTT. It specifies CASSQISGNQPQHF.

In DNA form, the CDR3 reads TGTGCCAGCAGCTCAACAACAGGTGCCTACGAGCAGTACTTC. Translated: CASSSTTGAYEQYF. The V and J genes are TRBV11-2 and TRBJ2-7; D is perhaps TRBD1 (5 bases). The CDR3 extends over 14 amino acids. Looked up from germline, CDR1 is SGHAT and CDR2 is FQNNGV. The germline V and J ends were trimmed by 4 bases and 2 bases, with 12 bases remaining between them.

As DNA, the CDR3 is TGTGCCAGCAGTTTAAAGTCTAGCGGCACCTACGAGCAGTACTTC. Its protein product is CASSLKSSGTYEQYF. The genes are TRBV27 and TRBJ2-7; 7 nucleotides agree with TRBD2. The V gene's germline CDR1 is MNHEY and CDR2 SMNVEV (reference sequence). V dropped 2 bases and J dropped 2; count of bases not matched to a gene: 6. CDR3 length equals 15 residues.

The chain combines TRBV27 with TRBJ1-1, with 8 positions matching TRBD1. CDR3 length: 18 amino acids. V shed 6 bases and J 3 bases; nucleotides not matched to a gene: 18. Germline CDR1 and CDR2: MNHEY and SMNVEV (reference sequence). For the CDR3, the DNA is TGTGCCAGCAGGCGACAGGGGACAGGCCACACCCCGCACACTGAAGCTTTCTTT. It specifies CASRRQGTGHTPHTEAFF.

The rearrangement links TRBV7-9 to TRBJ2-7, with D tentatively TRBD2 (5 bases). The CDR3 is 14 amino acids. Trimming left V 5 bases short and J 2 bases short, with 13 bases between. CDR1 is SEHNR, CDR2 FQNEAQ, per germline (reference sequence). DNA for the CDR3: TGTGCCAGCAGCCCCCTTCGGGGAACCTACGAGCAGTACTTC. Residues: CASSPLRGTYEQYF.

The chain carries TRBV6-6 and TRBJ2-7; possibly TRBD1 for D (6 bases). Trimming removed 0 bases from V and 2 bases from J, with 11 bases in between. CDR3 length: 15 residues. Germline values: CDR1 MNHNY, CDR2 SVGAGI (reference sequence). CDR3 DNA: TGTGCCAGCAGTTACTCGCCAGGGGCCACCTACGAGCAGTACTTC. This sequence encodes CASSYSPGATYEQYF.

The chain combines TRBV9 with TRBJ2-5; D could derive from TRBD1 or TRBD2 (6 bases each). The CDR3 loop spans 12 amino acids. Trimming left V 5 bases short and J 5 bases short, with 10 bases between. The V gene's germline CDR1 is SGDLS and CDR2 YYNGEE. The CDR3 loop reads CASSQGRETQYF. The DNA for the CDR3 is TGTGCCAGCAGTCAGGGGAGGGAGACCCAGTACTTC.

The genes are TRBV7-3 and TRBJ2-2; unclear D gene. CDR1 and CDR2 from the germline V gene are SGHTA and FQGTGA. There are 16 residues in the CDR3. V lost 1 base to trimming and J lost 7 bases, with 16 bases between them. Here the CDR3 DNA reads TGTGCCAGCAGCTTAATCTCCCGTGTGGCAGGCGGGGAGCTGTTTTTT. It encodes CASSLISRVAGGELFF.